The 5 T cell receptor beta chains below all came from one sample that was sequenced in a study of T cell repertoires in cytomegalovirus infection. Their antigen targets remain unknown. Using its own MiXCR run on the reads, TCRdb lists one record per CDR3 protein. The table has 450,000 to 600,000 distinct CDR3 sequences, 30% to 35% seen once. The sequencing used cultured PBMCs, collected from culture after CMV antigen stimulation. Every receptor here comes from a human donor in good health (CMV status not recorded). Some clones in this sample may be carry-over from other donors' samples.

This clonotype was seen only once. V usage is TRBV5-6 and J usage is TRBJ1-1; D gene ambiguous. V lost 6 bases to trimming and J lost 1 base, with 25 bases between them. The CDR3 spans 18 residues. Germline lookup yields CDR1 SGHDT and CDR2 YYEEEE. CDR3 sequence: CASNPGIGATFQNTEAFF. The CDR3 DNA sequence: TGTGCCAGCAACCCCGGGATAGGAGCTACGTTTCAGAACACTGAAGCTTTCTTT.

The chain has TRBV29-1 and TRBJ1-5; D not resolved. The germline gives CDR1 SQVTM, CDR2 ANQGSEA. The CDR3 runs 16 residues. V shed 4 bases and J shed 2 bases, with 18 bases lying between them. CDR3: CSVVISGSAGNQPQHF. CDR3 nucleotides: TGCAGCGTTGTAATCTCTGGTTCTGCAGGCAATCAGCCCCAGCATTTT.

The genes are TRBV24-1 and TRBJ2-1; 7 bases match TRBD1. V was pared by 12 bases and J by 7 bases, with 17 bases of the junction left unmatched. This CDR3 is 15 amino acids long. Germline V gene lookup returns CDR1 KGHDR and CDR2 SFDVKD. As DNA, the CDR3 is TGTGCCCCTGTTCGCAACCAGGGGGAGAATAATGAGCAGTTCTTC. Its translation: CAPVRNQGENNEQFF.

This chain links TRBV28 with TRBJ1-1; the D is unclear. The CDR3 spans 16 residues. In germline, CDR1 is MDHEN, CDR2 SYDVKM. Trimming removed 5 bases from V and 0 bases from J, with 16 bases in between. Written as DNA, the CDR3 is TGTGCCAGCAGTCCGTCGGAGGGAAGGATGAACACTGAAGCTTTCTTT. Translating gives CASSPSEGRMNTEAFF.

This clonotype has only one observation. The chain has TRBV19 and TRBJ2-7; 9 bases are a match to TRBD1. The germline gives CDR1 LNHDA, CDR2 SQIVND (reference sequence). V shed 3 bases and J 2 bases; nucleotides not matched to a gene: 2. The CDR3 covers 14 residues. The CDR3 loop reads CASSMGQGPYEQYF. For the CDR3, the DNA is TGTGCCAGTAGTATGGGACAGGGACCCTACGAGCAGTACTTC.